This TCR beta chain appears in the sequencing data of a study of blood T cell repertoires in COVID-19. Whole-study context: Material from acute and convalescent COVID-19 was sourced from the United States, Italy and Spain. The analysed material was cDNA or gDNA that came from T cells, B-cell-depleted T cells, or PBMCs.

Germline V lookup: CDR1 SGHVS, CDR2 FNYEAQ. This CDR3 is built from 17 residues. V shed 1 base, J shed 7 bases, and the junction held 12 bases outside the gene matches. Under the authors' procedure: Estimated nucleated cell counts came from reference gene primer amplification. Here immunoSEQ multiplex PCR was the method, and the copy in TCRdb shows in-frame clones only, minus some. V, J and clone size reflect that table, while D and trimming were determined from the DNA. The table lists over 110,000 clones, around 80% of them singletons. The sample was peripheral blood. The source is a woman in her fifties or sixties with acute or convalescent COVID-19. The rearrangement uses TRBV7-6 and TRBJ2-5; TRBD2 aligns across 10 bases. Here the CDR3 reads CASSLGGTSVGSPTQYF. CDR3 DNA: TGTGCCAGCAGCTTAGGGGGGACTAGCGTCGGTTCTCCGACCCAGTACTTC.